The 19 T cell receptor beta chains below come from one sample, sequenced in a study of blood T cells in healthy people across ages. A second PCR of 7 to 11 cycles used a sample-barcoded 5' primer and a J-beta primer mix. TCRdb re-called the 5' RACE reads with MiXCR, one entry per CDR3 protein. The sample includes some 1 million distinct CDR3 sequences, more than 40% seen only once; the top ten take over 15%. Sequencing was carried out using blood. These receptors were collected from a woman aged 55-70 years in good health.

J is TRBJ2-7 and V is TRBV5-6; D is unclear. Between the trimmed V and J ends, which lost 4 bases and 3 bases, there was a span of 8 bases. The CDR3 consists of 12 residues. Germline-derived CDR1 and CDR2 are SGHDT and YYEEEE. The CDR3 bases are TGTGCCAGCAGCGGAAAGAACTACGAGCAGTACTTC. As protein: CASSGKNYEQYF.

The chain uses TRBV7-2 and TRBJ2-2; D could derive from TRBD1 or TRBD2 (6 bases each). The CDR3 runs to 15 residues. V dropped 7 bases and J dropped 6 bases, with 18 bases sitting between them. Germline loops: CDR1 SGHTA, CDR2 FQGNSA. CDR3 bases: TGTGCCAGCACCGATAGTGGGGGGCCGGCCGGGGAGCTGTTTTTT. It encodes CASTDSGGPAGELFF.

This clonotype was seen ten or more times. This sequence joins TRBV20-1 and TRBJ2-3; TRBD2 might be the D (5 bases). With 3 bases removed from V and 4 bases from J, the gap between germline ends came to 11 bases. The V gene's germline CDR1 is DFQATT and CDR2 SNEGSKA (reference sequence). CDR3 length: 13 amino acids. The CDR3 is CSASPADADTQYF. In DNA form, the CDR3 reads TGCAGTGCTAGCCCAGCGGACGCAGATACGCAGTATTTT.

The chain carries TRBV7-2 and TRBJ1-5; D perhaps matches TRBD1 (5 bases). V was pared by 3 bases and J by 7 bases, with 16 bases between. CDR1 and CDR2 from the germline V gene are SGHTA and FQGNSA. The CDR3 is made up of 15 amino acids. The CDR3, as DNA: TGTGCCAGCAGCTTGTTCGGAGGGGCTGGACAGCCCCAGCATTTT. This gives the protein CASSLFGGAGQPQHF. Combining the CDR3 with reference TRBV7-2 and TRBJ1-5 gives the whole variable domain GAGVSQSPSNKVTEKGKDVELRCDPISGHTALYWYRQSLGQGLEFLIYFQGNSAPDKSGLPSDRFSAERTGGSVSTLTIQRTQQEDSAVYLCASSLFGGAGQPQHFGDGTRLSIL.

This sequence joins TRBV5-1 and TRBJ2-3; D is perhaps TRBD2 (7 bases). V lost 7 bases and J lost 2, with 14 bases in between. The length of the CDR3 is 14 residues. CDR1 is SGHRS, CDR2 YFSETQ, per germline. The chain's CDR3 is CASAQAGHTDTQYF. The CDR3, as DNA: TGCGCCAGCGCACAAGCGGGACACACAGATACGCAGTATTTT.

In regard to this clonotype: A much bigger clone sits one base away, suggesting this may be a read error. CDR3 sequence reads: CSVEEAASGRIKFF. The DNA of the CDR3 is TGCAGCGTTGAAGAAGCTGCTAGCGGGAGGATTAAGTTCTTC. V gene TRBV29-1 combines with J gene TRBJ2-1, with TRBD2 matching 11 bases. Trimming took 0 bases from V and 14 from J; bases not matched to a gene: 9. Germline assignment: CDR1 SQVTM and CDR2 ANQGSEA. CDR3 length equals 14 residues.

The sample holds a few counts of this clonotype. V gene TRBV12-3 or TRBV12-4 combines with J gene TRBJ2-1; tentatively, D is TRBD1 or TRBD2 (5 bases each). V dropped 7 bases and J dropped 4 bases, with 14 bases sitting between them. This CDR3 region has 14 residues. CDR3 coding DNA: TGTGCCAGCAATCTGGGGACCGTATACAATGAGCAGTTCTTC. This gives the protein CASNLGTVYNEQFF.

The chain joins TRBV20-1 to TRBJ2-5, with 9 bases lining up with TRBD2. The DNA end lines up better with TRBJ2-7; the J call may be wrong. The CDR3 contains 14 residues. Germline-derived CDR1 and CDR2 are DFQATT and SNEGSKA (reference sequence). The CDR3 is CSASKLAGNYEQYF. The DNA for the CDR3 is TGCAGTGCTAGCAAACTAGCGGGTAATTACGAGCAGTACTTC.

V gene TRBV5-1 combines with J gene TRBJ2-1, with a tentative D call TRBD2 (7 bases). The CDR3 covers 15 residues. The germline V and J ends were trimmed by 3 bases and 8 bases, with 18 bases remaining between them. Germline CDR1 is SGHRS and CDR2 is YFSETQ. CDR3 nucleotide sequence: TGCGCCAGCAGCTCCTGGGGGAGGGGGTACGATGAGCAGTTCTTC. Its translation: CASSSWGRGYDEQFF.

This clonotype was detected a few times. This chain joins TRBV27 and TRBJ2-7, with a tentative D call TRBD1 (6 bases). V lost 5 bases to trimming and J lost 8 bases, with 22 bases between them. This CDR3 region has 15 residues. Germline V gene lookup returns CDR1 MNHEY and CDR2 SMNVEV (reference sequence). CDR3 amino acids: CASSDGRTASDKQYF. DNA of the CDR3: TGTGCCAGCAGTGACGGAAGGACAGCGTCAGACAAGCAGTACTTC.

The CDR3 DNA sequence: TGTGCCGGATACCAGATAGGGGGGGAGGGCCAAGAGACCCAGTACTTC. This gives the protein CAGYQIGGEGQETQYF. The rearrangement links TRBV7-9 to TRBJ2-5; tentative D call: TRBD2 (7 bases). V shed 11 bases and J shed 1 base, with 23 bases lying between them. Germline CDR1 and CDR2: SEHNR and FQNEAQ (reference sequence). This CDR3 comprises 16 residues.

This chain connects TRBV12-3 or TRBV12-4 to TRBJ1-1; D call uncertain. This CDR3 spans 13 amino acids. The germline V and J ends were trimmed by 5 bases and 3 bases, with 10 bases remaining between them. CDR3 in amino acids: CASSVLKDTEAFF. In DNA, the CDR3 is TGTGCCAGCAGTGTCTTAAAGGACACTGAAGCTTTCTTT.

The rearrangement joins TRBV2 to TRBJ1-6; D possibly corresponds to TRBD1 (6 bases). The CDR3 consists of 17 residues. V was trimmed by 6 bases and J by 7 bases, leaving 22 bases between them. CDR1 is SNHLY, CDR2 FYNNEI, per germline. This CDR3 is CASRGNSQGTGNSPLHF. The CDR3 nucleotides read TGTGCCAGCAGGGGCAACTCCCAGGGGACGGGGAATTCACCCCTCCACTTT.

The chain recombines TRBV9 with TRBJ1-2; D perhaps matches TRBD1 (6 bases). The germline CDR1 and CDR2 sequences are SGDLS and YYNGEE. Deletions cut 3 bases from V and 8 bases from J, with 11 bases between. This CDR3 has 12 amino acids. The CDR3 nucleotides are TGTGCCAGCAGCGACAGGGTTTTGGGCTACACCTTC. It specifies CASSDRVLGYTF.

In its sample, this clonotype was seen a few times. The chain has TRBV29-1 and TRBJ2-1; the D gene is possibly TRBD2 (6 bases). The length of the CDR3 is 12 residues. V was clipped by 6 bases and J by 6 bases, with 12 bases between them. CDR1 is SQVTM and CDR2 is ANQGSEA in the germline V gene. This CDR3 is CSVTSLGNEQFF. The CDR3 DNA reads as TGCAGCGTGACTAGTCTTGGCAATGAGCAGTTCTTC.

This clonotype was recorded at least ten times. This sequence joins TRBV29-1 and TRBJ2-7; D not resolved. In germline, CDR1 is SQVTM, CDR2 ANQGSEA. The length of the CDR3 is 13 residues. V was trimmed by 8 bases and J by 0 bases, leaving 14 bases between them. In nucleotides, the CDR3 is TGCAGCATGGCCTCCGCCGACTCCTACGAGCAGTACTTC. Amino acid sequence: CSMASADSYEQYF.

Only a few counts were recorded for this clonotype. The chain employs TRBV12-3 or TRBV12-4 and TRBJ2-7; D is undetermined. The germline V and J ends were trimmed by 3 bases and 10 bases, with 10 bases remaining between them. The CDR3 covers 11 residues. CDR3 loop: CASSFGVTQYF. CDR3 bases: TGTGCCAGCAGTTTTGGGGTAACCCAGTACTTC.

The chain recombines TRBV7-2 with TRBJ2-7; 7 bases fit TRBD2. V lost 4 bases, J lost 7 bases, and 16 bases stayed unmatched. The germline gives CDR1 SGHTA, CDR2 FQGNSA. This CDR3 spans 16 amino acids. This chain's CDR3 is CASSSTLTCGRGEQYF. CDR3 bases: TGTGCCAGCAGCTCCACGCTTACTTGCGGGAGAGGAGAGCAGTACTTC.

This clonotype was seen only a few times. The rearrangement joins TRBV5-1 to TRBJ2-5; D might be TRBD2 (5 bases). The length of the CDR3 is 18 residues. Between the trimmed V and J ends, which lost 0 bases and 0 bases, there was a span of 18 bases. Germline V CDR1 and CDR2: SGHRS, YFSETQ. The CDR3 loop is CASSLGFPGIGYQETQYF. The CDR3 nucleotides read TGCGCCAGCAGCTTGGGGTTTCCGGGGATCGGGTACCAAGAGACCCAGTACTTC.